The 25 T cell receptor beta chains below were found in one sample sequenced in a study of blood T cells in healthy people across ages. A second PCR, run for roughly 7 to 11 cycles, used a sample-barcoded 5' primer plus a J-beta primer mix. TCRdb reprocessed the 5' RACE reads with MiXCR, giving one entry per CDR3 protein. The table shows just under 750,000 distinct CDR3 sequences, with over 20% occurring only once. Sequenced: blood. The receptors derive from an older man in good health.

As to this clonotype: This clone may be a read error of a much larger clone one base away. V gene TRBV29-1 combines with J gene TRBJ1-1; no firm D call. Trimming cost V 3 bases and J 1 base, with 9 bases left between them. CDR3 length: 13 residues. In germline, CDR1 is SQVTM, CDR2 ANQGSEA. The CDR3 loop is CSVESRTNTEAFF. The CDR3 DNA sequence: TGCAGCGTTGAGAGCCGGACGAACACTGAAGCTTTCTTT. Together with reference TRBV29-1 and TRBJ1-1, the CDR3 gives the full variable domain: SAVISQKPSRDICQRGTSLTIQCQVDSQVTMMFWYRQQPGQSLTLIATANQGSEATYESGFVIDKFPISRPNLTFSTLTVSNMSPEDSSIYLCSVESRTNTEAFFGQGTRLTVV.

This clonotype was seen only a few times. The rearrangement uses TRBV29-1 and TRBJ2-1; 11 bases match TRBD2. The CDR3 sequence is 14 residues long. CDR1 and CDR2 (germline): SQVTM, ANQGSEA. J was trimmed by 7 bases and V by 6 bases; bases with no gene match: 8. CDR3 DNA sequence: TGCAGCGTCGACGGGCTAGCGGGGGGTAATGAGCAGTTCTTC. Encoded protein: CSVDGLAGGNEQFF.

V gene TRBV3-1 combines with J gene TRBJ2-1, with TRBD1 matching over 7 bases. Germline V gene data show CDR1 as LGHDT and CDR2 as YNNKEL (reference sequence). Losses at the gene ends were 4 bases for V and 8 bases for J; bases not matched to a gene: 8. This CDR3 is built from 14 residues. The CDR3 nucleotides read TGTGCCAGCAGCCCATTCCGGGACAGCCATGAGCAGTTCTTC. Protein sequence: CASSPFRDSHEQFF.

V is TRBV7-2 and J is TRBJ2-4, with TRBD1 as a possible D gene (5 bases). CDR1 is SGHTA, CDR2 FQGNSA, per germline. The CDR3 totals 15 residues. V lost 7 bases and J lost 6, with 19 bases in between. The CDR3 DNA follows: TGTGCCAGCAACCTAGGGGCAGAGAACCTAAACATTCAGTACTTC. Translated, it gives CASNLGAENLNIQYF.

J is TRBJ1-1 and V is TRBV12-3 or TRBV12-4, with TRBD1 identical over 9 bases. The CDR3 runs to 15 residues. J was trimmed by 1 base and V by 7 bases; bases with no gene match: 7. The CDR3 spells CASNRQGGTNTEAFF. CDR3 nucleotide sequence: TGTGCCAGCAACCGACAGGGGGGGACGAACACTGAAGCTTTCTTT.

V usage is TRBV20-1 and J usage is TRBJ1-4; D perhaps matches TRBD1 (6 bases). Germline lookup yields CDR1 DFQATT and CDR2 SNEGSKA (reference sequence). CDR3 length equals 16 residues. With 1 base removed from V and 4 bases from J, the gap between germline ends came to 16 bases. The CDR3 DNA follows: TGCAGTGCTAGAGTAACAGGGAGAATTGGTAATGAAAAACTGTTTTTT. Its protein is CSARVTGRIGNEKLFF.

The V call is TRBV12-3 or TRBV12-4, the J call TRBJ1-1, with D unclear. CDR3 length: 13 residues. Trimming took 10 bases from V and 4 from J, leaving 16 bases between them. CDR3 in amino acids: CATSLSRGTEAFF. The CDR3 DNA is TGTGCCACTTCCCTGAGTCGGGGCACTGAAGCTTTCTTT.

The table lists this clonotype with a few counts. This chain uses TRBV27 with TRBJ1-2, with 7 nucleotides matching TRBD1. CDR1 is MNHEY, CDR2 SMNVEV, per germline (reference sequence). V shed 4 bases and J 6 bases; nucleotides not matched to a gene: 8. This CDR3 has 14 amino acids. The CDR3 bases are TGTGCCAGCAGTTCGGGACAGCCAACCCATGGCTACACCTTC. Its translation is CASSSGQPTHGYTF.

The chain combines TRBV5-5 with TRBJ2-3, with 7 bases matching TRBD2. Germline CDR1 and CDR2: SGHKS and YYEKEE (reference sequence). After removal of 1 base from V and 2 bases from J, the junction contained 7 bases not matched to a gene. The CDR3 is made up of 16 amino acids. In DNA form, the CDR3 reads TGTGCCAGCAGCTTGTTGGTCGGGAGGACCACAGATACGCAGTATTTT. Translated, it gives CASSLLVGRTTDTQYF.

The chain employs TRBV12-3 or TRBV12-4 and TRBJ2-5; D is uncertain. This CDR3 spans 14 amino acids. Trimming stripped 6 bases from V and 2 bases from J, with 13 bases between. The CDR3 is CASSPGSIQETQYF. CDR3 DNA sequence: TGTGCCAGCAGCCCCGGGTCGATTCAAGAGACCCAGTACTTC.

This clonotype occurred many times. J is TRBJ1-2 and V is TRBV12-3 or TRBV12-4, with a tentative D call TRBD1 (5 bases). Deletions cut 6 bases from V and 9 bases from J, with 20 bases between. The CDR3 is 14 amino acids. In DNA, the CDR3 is TGTGCCAGCAGCTCCCGTGGGACTCCAAGGAGCTACACCTTC. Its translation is CASSSRGTPRSYTF.

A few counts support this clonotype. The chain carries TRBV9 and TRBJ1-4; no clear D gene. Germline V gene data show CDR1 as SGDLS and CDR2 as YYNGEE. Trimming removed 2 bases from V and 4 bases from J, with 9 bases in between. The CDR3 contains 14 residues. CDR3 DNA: TGTGCCAGCAGCGTGCCCGGAGATAATGAAAAACTGTTTTTT. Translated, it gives CASSVPGDNEKLFF.

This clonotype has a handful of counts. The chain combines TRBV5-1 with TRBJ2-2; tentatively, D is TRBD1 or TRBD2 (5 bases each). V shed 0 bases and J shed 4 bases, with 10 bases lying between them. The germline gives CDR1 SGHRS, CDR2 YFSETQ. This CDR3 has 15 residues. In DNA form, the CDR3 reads TGCGCCAGCAGCTTGGCAGGGACCGGCACCGGGGAGCTGTTTTTT. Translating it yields CASSLAGTGTGELFF.

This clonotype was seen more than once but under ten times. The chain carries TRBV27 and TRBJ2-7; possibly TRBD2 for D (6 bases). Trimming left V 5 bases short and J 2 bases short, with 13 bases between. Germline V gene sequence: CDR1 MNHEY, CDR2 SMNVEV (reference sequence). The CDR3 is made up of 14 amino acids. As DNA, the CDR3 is TGTGCCAGCAGTGTGTCGGGACTGCCCTACGAGCAGTACGTC. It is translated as CASSVSGLPYEQYV.

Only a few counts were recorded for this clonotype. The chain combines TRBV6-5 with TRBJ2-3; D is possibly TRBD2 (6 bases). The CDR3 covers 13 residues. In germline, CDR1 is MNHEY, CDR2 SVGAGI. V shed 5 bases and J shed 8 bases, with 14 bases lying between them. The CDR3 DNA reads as TGTGCCAGCAGTCCCCACAAGGGAGGTACGCAGTATTTT. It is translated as CASSPHKGGTQYF.

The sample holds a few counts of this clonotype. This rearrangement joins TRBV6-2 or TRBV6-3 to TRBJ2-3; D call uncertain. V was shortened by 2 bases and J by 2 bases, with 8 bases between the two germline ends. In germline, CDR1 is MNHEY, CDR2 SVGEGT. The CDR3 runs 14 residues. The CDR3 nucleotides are TGTGCCAGCAGTTACACCGTCAACACAGATACGCAGTATTTT. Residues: CASSYTVNTDTQYF.

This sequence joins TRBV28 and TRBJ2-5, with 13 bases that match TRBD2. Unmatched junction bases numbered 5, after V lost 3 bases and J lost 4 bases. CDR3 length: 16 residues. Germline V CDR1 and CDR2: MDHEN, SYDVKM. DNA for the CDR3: TGTGCCAGCAGTTTGGAACTAGCGGGGGGGTTAGAGACCCAGTACTTC. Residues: CASSLELAGGLETQYF.

CDR3 loop: CASSLGRPQHF. The CDR3 coding sequence is TGTGCCAGCAGTTTGGGTCGGCCCCAGCATTTT. The chain recombines TRBV28 with TRBJ1-5; no definite D call. CDR3 size: 11 residues. With 3 bases removed from V and 9 bases from J, the gap between germline ends came to 6 bases. Germline CDR1 MDHEN, CDR2 SYDVKM.

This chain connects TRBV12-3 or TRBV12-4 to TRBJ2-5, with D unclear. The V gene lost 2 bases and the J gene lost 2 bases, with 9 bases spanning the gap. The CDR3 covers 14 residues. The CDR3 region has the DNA TGTGCCAGCAGTTTATTGAGGTCTCAAGAGACCCAGTACTTC. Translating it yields CASSLLRSQETQYF.

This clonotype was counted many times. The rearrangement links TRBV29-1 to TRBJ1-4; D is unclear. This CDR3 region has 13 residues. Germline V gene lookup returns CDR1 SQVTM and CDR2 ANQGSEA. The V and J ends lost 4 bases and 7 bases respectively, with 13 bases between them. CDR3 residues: CSVVTGLGEKLFF. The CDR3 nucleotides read TGCAGCGTTGTTACGGGGTTGGGTGAAAAACTGTTTTTT.

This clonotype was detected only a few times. CDR3 loop: CASSSASWRETQYF. The DNA for the CDR3 is TGTGCCAGCAGTTCTGCAAGCTGGCGGGAGACCCAGTACTTC. The genes are TRBV12-3 or TRBV12-4 and TRBJ2-5; D is unclear. The CDR3 has 14 amino acids. V was pared by 4 bases and J by 5 bases, with 14 bases between.

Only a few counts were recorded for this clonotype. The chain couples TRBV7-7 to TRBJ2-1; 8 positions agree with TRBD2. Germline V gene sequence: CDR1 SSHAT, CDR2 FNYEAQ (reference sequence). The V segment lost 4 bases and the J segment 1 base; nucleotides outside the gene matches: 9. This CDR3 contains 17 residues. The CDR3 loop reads CASSYNRGGRSYNEQFF. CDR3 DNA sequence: TGTGCCAGCAGCTACAATCGGGGGGGCCGGTCCTACAATGAGCAGTTCTTC.

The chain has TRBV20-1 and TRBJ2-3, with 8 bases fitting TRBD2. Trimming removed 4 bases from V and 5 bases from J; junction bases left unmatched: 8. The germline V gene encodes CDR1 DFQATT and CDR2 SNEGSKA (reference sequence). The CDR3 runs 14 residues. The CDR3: CSAIAGGQGDTQYF. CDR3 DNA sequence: TGCAGTGCTATTGCGGGGGGCCAGGGAGATACGCAGTATTTT.

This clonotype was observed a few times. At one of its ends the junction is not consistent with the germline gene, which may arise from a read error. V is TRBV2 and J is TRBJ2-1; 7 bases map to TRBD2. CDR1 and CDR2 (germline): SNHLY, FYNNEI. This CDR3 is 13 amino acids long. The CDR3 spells CASRGGSYNEQLF. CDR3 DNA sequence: TGTGCCAGCAGGGGGGGGTCCTACAATGAGCAGCTCTTC.

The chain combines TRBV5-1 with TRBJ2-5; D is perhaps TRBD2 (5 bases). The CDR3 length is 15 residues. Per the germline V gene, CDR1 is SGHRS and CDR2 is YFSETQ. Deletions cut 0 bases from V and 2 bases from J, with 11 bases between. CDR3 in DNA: TGCGCCAGCAGCTTGGCCGCCGGGATTCAAGAGACCCAGTACTTC. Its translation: CASSLAAGIQETQYF.